The 8 T cell receptor beta chains listed next were all sequenced from one sample in a study of T cell responses to AZD1222 COVID-19 vaccine (dated by TCRdb to the early 2020s). Libraries were built with the immunoSEQ multiplex PCR assay. The clones in this table, taken by TCRdb from immuneACCESS, are in-frame only. Not every clone is retained; where verified, under half of the shortfall comes from an unresolved V gene, and the cause of the rest is unknown. The sample records some 110,000 clones, around 90% of which are singletons. The leading ten clones occupy more than 6.5% of the sample. Interpreted using the paper, the time point label stands for: baseline before first vaccination. The specimen comprised peripheral blood, sampled on day 0 of AZD1222 vaccination. These receptors all stem from an adult in good health.

The chain joins TRBV7-2 to TRBJ2-2, with D possibly TRBD1 on 5 matching bases. This CDR3 comprises 15 residues. Germline V CDR1 and CDR2: SGHTA, FQGNSA. V lost 4 bases and J 6 bases, leaving 15 bases between the germline ends. CDR3 DNA sequence: TGTGCCAGCAGCTCCGCAGGGTCGGGCTCCGGGGAGCTGTTTTTT. It specifies CASSSAGSGSGELFF.

This rearrangement joins TRBV21-1 to TRBJ2-6; TRBD2 is the table's D call, not checked against the DNA. TRBV21-1 is deemed a pseudogene. The CDR3 loop spans 15 amino acids. The CDR3 region has the DNA TGTGCCAGCAGCACCGAGGGTGACGGGGCCAACGTCCTGACTTTC. It encodes CASSTEGDGANVLTF.

The J gene is TRBJ2-7, the V gene TRBV6-2 or TRBV6-3; 12 positions match TRBD2. This CDR3 is 14 amino acids long. Germline V CDR1 and CDR2: MNHEY, SVGEGT. Unmatched junction bases numbered 5, after V lost 5 bases and J lost 6 bases. CDR3 sequence: CASSRTSGISEQYF. DNA for the CDR3: TGTGCCAGCAGTCGGACTAGCGGGATCTCCGAGCAGTACTTC.

This chain links TRBV6-5 with TRBJ1-1, with no clear D. Germline CDR1 and CDR2: MNHEY and SVGAGI. Between the trimmed V and J ends, which lost 0 bases and 8 bases, there was a span of 4 bases. This CDR3 comprises 11 residues. CDR3 region: CASSYSGEAFF. Here the CDR3 DNA reads TGTGCCAGCAGTTACTCGGGAGAAGCTTTCTTT.

The V gene is TRBV28, the J gene TRBJ1-3; D gene unclear. The CDR3 has 14 residues. Trimming took 6 bases from V and 3 from J, leaving 12 bases between them. Germline-derived CDR1 and CDR2 are MDHEN and SYDVKM. The CDR3 DNA sequence: TGTGCCAGCAGGACCCCCAGTTTTGGAAACACCATATATTTT. Translated: CASRTPSFGNTIYF.

The chain combines TRBV14 with TRBJ2-7; D is uncertain. The germline V gene encodes CDR1 SGHDN and CDR2 FVKESK. With 4 bases removed from V and 1 base from J, the gap between germline ends came to 17 bases. CDR3 length: 16 residues. The CDR3 region is CASSRDMVAGSYEQYF. The CDR3 DNA is TGTGCCAGCAGCCGGGATATGGTGGCAGGATCCTACGAGCAGTACTTC. Full variable domain (remainder filled in from reference TRBV14 and TRBJ2-7): EAGVTQFPSHSVIEKGQTVTLRCDPISGHDNLYWYRRVMGKEIKFLLHFVKESKQDESGMPNNRFLAERTGGTYSTLKVQPAELEDSGVYFCASSRDMVAGSYEQYFGPGTRLTVT.

On this clone itself: This sample also contains other DNA sequences that code for the same CDR3. J is TRBJ1-2 and V is TRBV28; weak D call: TRBD1 (6 bases). The V gene's germline CDR1 is MDHEN and CDR2 SYDVKM. The CDR3 length is 12 residues. V was clipped by 6 bases and J by 5 bases, with 10 bases between them. The CDR3 protein is CASSLQGYGYTF. The DNA of the CDR3 is TGTGCCAGCAGCCTGCAGGGGTATGGCTACACCTTC.

This clone showed up just once. This sequence joins TRBV23-1 and TRBJ2-7, with TRBD2 identical over 10 bases. TRBV23-1 is classed as an ORF, of uncertain function. Trimming removed 6 bases from V and 4 bases from J; junction bases left unmatched: 9. The CDR3 contains 15 residues. Here the CDR3 reads CASSVSGTSDYEQYF. The CDR3 DNA reads as TGCGCCAGCAGCGTCTCTGGGACTAGCGATTACGAGCAGTACTTC.